The rows below give T cell receptor beta chains drawn from one sample of a study of blood T cell repertoires in COVID-19. This table comes from immunoSEQ multiplex PCR, and its TCRdb copy is limited to in-frame clones, with some not included. The sample contains 150,000 to 200,000 clones, 84% of which appear only once. The specimen was PBMCs or T cells enriched from blood (not recorded which). The receptors come from a man between 50 and 59 years old who had recovered from COVID-19. CDR3s include the opening cysteine and the closing phenylalanine or tryptophan. D genes are given only for firm matches. Some rows have no size entry. The others give once, few or many, or a class for an expanded clone.

D gene: TRBD1
J gene: TRBJ2-7
clone size: .
V gene: TRBV7-2
CDR3 DNA: TGTGCCAGCAGCTTAGCCCCGGGGACAGCCTACGAGCAGTACTTC
CDR3 protein: CASSLAPGTAYEQYF

D gene: .
J gene: TRBJ1-2
clone size: .
V gene: TRBV9
CDR3 DNA: TGTGCCAGCAGCGTAGACACAAATTATGGCTACACCTTC
CDR3 protein: CASSVDTNYGYTF

D gene: .
J gene: TRBJ1-4
clone size: .
V gene: TRBV9
CDR3 DNA: TGTGCCAGCAGCTCCCCGGGAAAACTGTTTTTT
CDR3 protein: CASSSPGKLFF

D gene: .
J gene: TRBJ1-1
clone size: .
V gene: TRBV13
CDR3 DNA: TGTGCCAGCAGCTTATTTTTGAGGGGGAGAAACACTGAAGCTTTCTTT
CDR3 protein: CASSLFLRGRNTEAFF

D gene: TRBD1
J gene: TRBJ1-2
clone size: once
V gene: TRBV5-6
CDR3 DNA: TGTGCCAGCAGCCTCAGGGGGAACTATGGCTACACCTTC
CDR3 protein: CASSLRGNYGYTF

D gene: TRBD2
J gene: TRBJ2-7
clone size: .
V gene: TRBV11-2
CDR3 DNA: TGTGCCAGCAGCTTAGGGTCTAGCGGGGGACCCTACGAGCAGTACTTC
CDR3 protein: CASSLGSSGGPYEQYF

D gene: TRBD1
J gene: TRBJ1-2
clone size: .
V gene: TRBV9
CDR3 DNA: TGTGCCAGCAGCCCTCGGGCGGCGGGGACAGCCTATGGCTACACCTTC
CDR3 protein: CASSPRAAGTAYGYTF

D gene: .
J gene: TRBJ2-3
clone size: once
V gene: TRBV2
CDR3 DNA: TGTGCCAGCAGTGAAGCTTGGGCAATAGATACGCAGTATTTT
CDR3 protein: CASSEAWAIDTQYF

D gene: TRBD1
J gene: TRBJ1-2
clone size: .
V gene: TRBV5-5
CDR3 DNA: TGTGCCAGCAGCGGCCGGGACAGGGGTTTATCTCAGGATGGCTACACCTTC
CDR3 protein: CASSGRDRGLSQDGYTF

D gene: .
J gene: TRBJ1-1
clone size: once
V gene: TRBV30
CDR3 DNA: TGTGCCTGGAGTGACAGGAATGTGAACACTGAAGCTTTCTTT
CDR3 protein: CAWSDRNVNTEAFF

D gene: .
J gene: TRBJ1-1
clone size: .
V gene: TRBV30
CDR3 DNA: TGTGCCTGGACCTTGGACAATATGAACACTGAAGCTTTCTTT
CDR3 protein: CAWTLDNMNTEAFF

D gene: TRBD1
J gene: TRBJ1-2
clone size: .
V gene: TRBV28
CDR3 DNA: TGTGCCAGCAGTTTCGCCGGGACAGGAACATCAAGGCAAGGCTACACCTTC
CDR3 protein: CASSFAGTGTSRQGYTF

D gene: .
J gene: TRBJ2-5
clone size: .
V gene: TRBV6-4
CDR3 DNA: TGTGCCAGCAGCGCGATTTTTGGGGGCCCGGAGACCCAGTACTTC
CDR3 protein: CASSAIFGGPETQYF

D gene: TRBD2
J gene: TRBJ2-1
clone size: .
V gene: TRBV9
CDR3 DNA: TGTGCCAGCAGCGAACTAGCGGGGGCCAACAATGAGCAGTTCTTC
CDR3 protein: CASSELAGANNEQFF

D gene: TRBD1
J gene: TRBJ1-5
clone size: once
V gene: TRBV4-2
CDR3 DNA: TGTGCCAGCAGCCAAGCGACAGGGAGCAATCAGCCCCAGCATTTT
CDR3 protein: CASSQATGSNQPQHF

D gene: .
J gene: TRBJ2-5
clone size: .
V gene: TRBV6-2/TRBV6-3
CDR3 DNA: TGTGCCAGCAGTCCCAACAGGGTGGCCCAGTACTTC
CDR3 protein: CASSPNRVAQYF

D gene: .
J gene: TRBJ1-4
clone size: .
V gene: TRBV6-6
CDR3 DNA: TGTGCCAGCACCCGCGGGGGAGCTAATGAAAAACTGTTTTTT
CDR3 protein: CASTRGGANEKLFF

D gene: .
J gene: TRBJ2-3
clone size: .
V gene: TRBV19
CDR3 DNA: TGTGCCAGTAGTAATCAGCGATTAACAGATACGCAGTATTTT
CDR3 protein: CASSNQRLTDTQYF